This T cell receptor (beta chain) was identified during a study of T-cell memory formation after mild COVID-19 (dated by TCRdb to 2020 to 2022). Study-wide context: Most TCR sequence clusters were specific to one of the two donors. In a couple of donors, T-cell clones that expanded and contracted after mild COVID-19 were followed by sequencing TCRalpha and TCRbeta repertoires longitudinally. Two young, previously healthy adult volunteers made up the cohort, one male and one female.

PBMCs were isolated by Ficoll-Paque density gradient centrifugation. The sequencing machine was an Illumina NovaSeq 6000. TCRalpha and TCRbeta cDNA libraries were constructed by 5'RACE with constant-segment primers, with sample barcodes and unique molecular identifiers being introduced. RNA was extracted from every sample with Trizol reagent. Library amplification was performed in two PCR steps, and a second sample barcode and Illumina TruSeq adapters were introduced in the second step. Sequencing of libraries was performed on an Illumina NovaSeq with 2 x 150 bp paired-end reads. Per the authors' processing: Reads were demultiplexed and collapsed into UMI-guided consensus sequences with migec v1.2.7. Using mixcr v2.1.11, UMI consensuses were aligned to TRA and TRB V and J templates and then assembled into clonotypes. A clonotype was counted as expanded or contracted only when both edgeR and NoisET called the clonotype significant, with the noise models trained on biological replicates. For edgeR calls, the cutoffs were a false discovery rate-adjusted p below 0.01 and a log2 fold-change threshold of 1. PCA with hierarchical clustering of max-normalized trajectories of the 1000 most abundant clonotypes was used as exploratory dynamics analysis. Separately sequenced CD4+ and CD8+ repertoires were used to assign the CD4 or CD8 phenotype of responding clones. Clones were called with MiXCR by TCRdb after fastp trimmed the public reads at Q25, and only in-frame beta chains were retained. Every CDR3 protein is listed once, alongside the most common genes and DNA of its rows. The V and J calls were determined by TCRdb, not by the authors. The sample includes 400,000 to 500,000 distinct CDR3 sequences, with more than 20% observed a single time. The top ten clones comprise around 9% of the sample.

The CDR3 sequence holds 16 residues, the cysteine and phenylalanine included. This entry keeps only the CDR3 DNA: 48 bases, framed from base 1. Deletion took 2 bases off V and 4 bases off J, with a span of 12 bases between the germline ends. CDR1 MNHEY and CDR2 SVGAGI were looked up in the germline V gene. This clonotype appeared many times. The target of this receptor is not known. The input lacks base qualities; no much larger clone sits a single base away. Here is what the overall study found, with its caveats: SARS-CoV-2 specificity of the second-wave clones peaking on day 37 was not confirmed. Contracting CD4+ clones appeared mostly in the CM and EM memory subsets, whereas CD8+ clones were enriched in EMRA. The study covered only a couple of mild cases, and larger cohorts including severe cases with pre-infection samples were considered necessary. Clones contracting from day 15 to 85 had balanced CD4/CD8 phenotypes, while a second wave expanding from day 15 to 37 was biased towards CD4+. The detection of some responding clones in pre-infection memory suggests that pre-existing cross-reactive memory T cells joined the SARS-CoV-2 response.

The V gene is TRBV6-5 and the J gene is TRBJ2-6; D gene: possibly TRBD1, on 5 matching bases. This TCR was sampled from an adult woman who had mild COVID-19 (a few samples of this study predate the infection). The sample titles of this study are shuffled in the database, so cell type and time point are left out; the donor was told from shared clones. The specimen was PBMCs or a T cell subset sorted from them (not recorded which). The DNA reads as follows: TGTGCCAGCAGTTACACGGCAGGGCACGGGGCCAACGTCCTGACTTTC. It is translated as CASSYTAGHGANVLTF.